A single sample is the source of the 3 T cell receptor beta chains below, sequenced in a study of blood T cells in healthy people across ages. Through a sample-barcoded 5' primer and a J-beta primer mix, a second PCR was run for roughly 7 to 12 cycles. MiXCR, run by TCRdb on the 5' RACE reads, gives a single entry per CDR3 protein. Among hundreds of thousands of distinct CDR3 sequences listed, around 38% were seen once. Input material: blood. The receptors were gathered from a man older than 75 in good health.

The chain has TRBV7-2 and TRBJ1-6; 12 nucleotides align to TRBD1. This CDR3 contains 19 residues. V trimming: 2 bases; J trimming: 0 bases; junction bases outside the gene matches: 5. Germline V gene lookup returns CDR1 SGHTA and CDR2 FQGNSA. The CDR3 nucleotides read TGTGCCAGCAGCTTAAAAGGGACAGGGGGCCCCTCCTATAATTCACCCCTCCACTTT. Its protein product is CASSLKGTGGPSYNSPLHF.

This clonotype appeared a single time. The V and J genes are TRBV28 and TRBJ1-5; TRBD1 aligns across 8 bases. Germline V gene data show CDR1 as MDHEN and CDR2 as SYDVKM. CDR3 length: 16 residues. The ends lost 5 bases at V and 1 base at J; junction bases unmatched: 7. This CDR3 is CASSTIDRGSNQPQHF. In nucleotides, the CDR3 is TGTGCCAGCAGTACCATTGACAGGGGAAGCAATCAGCCCCAGCATTTT.

This chain links TRBV27 with TRBJ1-1; maybe TRBD1 (5 bases). Germline V gives CDR1 MNHEY, CDR2 SMNVEV (reference sequence). Trimming took off 5 bases at V and 5 bases at J, with 15 bases between the two ends. CDR3 length: 14 residues. The CDR3: CASSKTGLATEAFF. As DNA, the CDR3 is TGTGCCAGCAGTAAAACGGGACTCGCAACTGAAGCTTTCTTT.